This is a list of T cell receptor beta chains from one sample in a study of monozygotic twins with inflammatory bowel disease. TCRdb reanalyzed the 5' RACE reads and collapses them to one entry per CDR3 protein, without DNA. Its clone listing holds around 220,000 distinct CDR3 sequences. Material: blood. Receptors originate from a human donor with ulcerative colitis or Crohn's disease, or a healthy co-twin of an affected twin (not recorded which). CDR3s include the opening cysteine and the closing phenylalanine or tryptophan.

v_call	cdr3_length	j_call	cdr3_aa
TRBV18	16	TRBJ2-7	CASSQSSGSRSYEQYF
TRBV5-1	16	TRBJ2-2	CASSLGARQGAGELFF
TRBV4-1	12	TRBJ2-1	CASSQGMDEQFF
TRBV6-5	13	TRBJ1-2	CASSYSSRQSYTF
TRBV6-5	13	TRBJ2-1	CASSYFSGVEQFF
TRBV29-1	14	TRBJ1-2	CSVTGGRFDFGYTF
TRBV20-1	15	TRBJ1-5	CSARSDSVINQPQHF
TRBV12-3/TRBV12-4	15	TRBJ1-5	CASSLVDRVVQPQHF
TRBV28	14	TRBJ1-3	CASNPSSSGNTIYF
TRBV6-1	14	TRBJ2-3	CASSKGDTTDTQYF
TRBV7-8	14	TRBJ2-3	CASRRTGGWDTQYF
TRBV4-2	15	TRBJ2-1	CASSQDRTGSNEQFF
TRBV27	17	TRBJ2-2	CASSLSTRRGGDGELFF
TRBV27	15	TRBJ1-1	CASSLSGGGGTEAFF
TRBV7-3	16	TRBJ2-1	CASSLGLAGGWKEQFF